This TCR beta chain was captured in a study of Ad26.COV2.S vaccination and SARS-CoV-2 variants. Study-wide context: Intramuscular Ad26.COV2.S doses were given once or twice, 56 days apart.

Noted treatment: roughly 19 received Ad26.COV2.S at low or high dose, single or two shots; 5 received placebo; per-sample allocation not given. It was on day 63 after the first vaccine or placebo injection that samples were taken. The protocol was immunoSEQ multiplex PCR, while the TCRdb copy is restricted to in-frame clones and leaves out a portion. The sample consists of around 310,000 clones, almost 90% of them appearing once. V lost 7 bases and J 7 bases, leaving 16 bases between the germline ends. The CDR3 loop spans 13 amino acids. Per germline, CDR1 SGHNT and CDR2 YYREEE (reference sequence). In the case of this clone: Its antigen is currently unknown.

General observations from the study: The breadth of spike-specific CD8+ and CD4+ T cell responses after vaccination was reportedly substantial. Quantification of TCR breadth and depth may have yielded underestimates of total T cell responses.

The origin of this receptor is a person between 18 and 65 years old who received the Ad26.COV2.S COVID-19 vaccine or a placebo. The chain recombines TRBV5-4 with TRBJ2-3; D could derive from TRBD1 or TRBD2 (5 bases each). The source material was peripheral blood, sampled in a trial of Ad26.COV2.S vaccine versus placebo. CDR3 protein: CASGDLLGNTQYF. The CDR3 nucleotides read TGTGCCAGCGGGGACCTCCTGGGGAATACGCAGTATTTT.